These T cell receptor beta chains were read from a single sample in a study of T-cell memory formation after mild COVID-19. In TCRdb, the 5' RACE reads were re-called with MiXCR into one record per CDR3 protein. The top ten clones hold roughly 20% of a sample with about 350,000 distinct CDR3 sequences, about an eighth of them seen once. Source material: PBMCs or a T cell subset sorted from them (not recorded which). These receptors all come from a man aged 18 to 35 who had mild COVID-19 (a few samples of this study predate the infection). Cell type and time point are not known. CDR3s leave out the opening cysteine and the closing phenylalanine or tryptophan. Some rows have no size entry. The others give once, few or many, or a class for an expanded clone.

>TRBJ2-5|many|TRBV6-5
ASSSPPGEETQY
>TRBJ2-5|few|TRBV2
ASSEISSSETQY
>TRBJ2-4|few|TRBV4-2
ASSQVRTNIQY
>TRBJ2-5|-|TRBV18
ASSPRQGYQETQY
>TRBJ1-6|few|TRBV20-1
SARDEGQGVLSYNSPLH
>TRBJ2-3|few|TRBV6-6
ASSYLIRQGSTDTQY
>TRBJ1-3|-|TRBV6-5
ASRQTGRSAGNTIY
>TRBJ1-1|-|TRBV6-2/TRBV6-3
ASSYRGTANTEAF
>TRBJ2-7|few|TRBV5-4
ASSSRTGEALVQY
>TRBJ2-1|few|TRBV12-3/TRBV12-4
ASSNHRDRGSNEQF
>TRBJ2-1|few|TRBV20-1
SAGLYNEQF
>TRBJ2-5|few|TRBV19
ASSPTQAETQY
>TRBJ2-1|-|TRBV7-2
ASSLVSQGTYNEQF
>TRBJ2-3|once|TRBV12-3/TRBV12-4
ASEGSPQGDTQY
>TRBJ1-2|many|TRBV11-2
ASSLGRGLGYGYT
>TRBJ1-4|many|TRBV7-2
ASSPGQGGKLF
>TRBJ2-2|few|TRBV10-3
AISEYVTSGLNTGELF